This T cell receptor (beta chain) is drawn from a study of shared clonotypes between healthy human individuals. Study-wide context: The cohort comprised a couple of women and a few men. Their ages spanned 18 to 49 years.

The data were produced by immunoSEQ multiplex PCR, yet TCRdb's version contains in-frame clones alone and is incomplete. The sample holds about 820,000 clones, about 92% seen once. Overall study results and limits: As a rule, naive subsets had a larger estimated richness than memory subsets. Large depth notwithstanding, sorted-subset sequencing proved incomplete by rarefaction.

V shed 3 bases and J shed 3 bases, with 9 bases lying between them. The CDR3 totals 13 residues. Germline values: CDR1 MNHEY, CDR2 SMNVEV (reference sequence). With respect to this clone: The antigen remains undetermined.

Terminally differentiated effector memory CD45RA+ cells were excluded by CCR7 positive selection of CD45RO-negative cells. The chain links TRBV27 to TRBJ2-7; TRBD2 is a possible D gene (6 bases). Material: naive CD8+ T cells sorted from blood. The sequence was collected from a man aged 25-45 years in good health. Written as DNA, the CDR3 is TGTGCCAGCAGTTTCGGGAGACTCTACGAGCAGTACTTC. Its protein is CASSFGRLYEQYF.